The rows below give T cell receptor beta chains drawn from one sample of a study of CD8 T cells in ankylosing spondylitis. TCRdb reanalysed the 5' RACE reads using MiXCR and keeps one entry per CDR3 protein. Of about 89,000 distinct CDR3 sequences listed, 27% are singletons. Sequencing used blood, either unsorted or a sorted T cell fraction (not recorded which). These receptors came from a male donor with ankylosing spondylitis or in good health (not recorded which). The CDR3 runs from the conserved cysteine through the conserved F or W. Fields, in order: D gene, V gene, clone size, J gene, CDR3 length, CDR3 DNA, CDR3 protein. The D gene is left open where the match is weak. Rows may omit the clone size; those that give it use once, few, many or a size class.

d_call: -
v_call: TRBV2
clone_size: -
j_call: TRBJ1-1
cdr3_length: 12
cdr3_nt: TGTGCCAGCAGTTACCCCCCAGCTGAAGCTTTCTTT
cdr3_aa: CASSYPPAEAFF

d_call: -
v_call: TRBV7-9
clone_size: many
j_call: TRBJ2-1
cdr3_length: 12
cdr3_nt: TGTGCCTTAACGACCTCCTACAATGAGCAGTTCTTC
cdr3_aa: CALTTSYNEQFF

d_call: -
v_call: TRBV10-3
clone_size: -
j_call: TRBJ2-1
cdr3_length: 15
cdr3_nt: TGTGCCATCAGTGCCGGGGTGGTCTCCTACAATGAGCAGTTCTTC
cdr3_aa: CAISAGVVSYNEQFF

d_call: -
v_call: TRBV5-1
clone_size: few
j_call: TRBJ2-3
cdr3_length: 14
cdr3_nt: TGCGCCAGCAGCTTGTTACAGGACACAGATACGCAGTATTTT
cdr3_aa: CASSLLQDTDTQYF

d_call: TRBD1
v_call: TRBV5-1
clone_size: once
j_call: TRBJ2-1
cdr3_length: 15
cdr3_nt: TGCGCCAGCAGCCCCAGGGGGCTGGCAATGGATGAGCAGTTCTTC
cdr3_aa: CASSPRGLAMDEQFF

d_call: -
v_call: TRBV7-2
clone_size: many
j_call: TRBJ1-5
cdr3_length: 14
cdr3_nt: TGTGCCAGCAACGAGGGGGGGTCTATCATGCCCCAGCATTTT
cdr3_aa: CASNEGGSIMPQHF

d_call: -
v_call: TRBV5-6
clone_size: -
j_call: TRBJ2-3
cdr3_length: 16
cdr3_nt: TGTGCCAGCAGCTACTCTTTTGGGGTCCGCACAGATACGCAGTATTTT
cdr3_aa: CASSYSFGVRTDTQYF

d_call: -
v_call: TRBV5-1
clone_size: few
j_call: TRBJ1-1
cdr3_length: 14
cdr3_nt: TGCGCCAGCAGCTCCCGACAACCGGGCACTGAAGCTTTCTTT
cdr3_aa: CASSSRQPGTEAFF

d_call: -
v_call: TRBV24-1
clone_size: -
j_call: TRBJ2-5
cdr3_length: 13
cdr3_nt: TGTGCCACCAGTGATTTGCCCACGGAGACCCAGTACTTC
cdr3_aa: CATSDLPTETQYF

d_call: TRBD2
v_call: TRBV5-1
clone_size: few
j_call: TRBJ2-1
cdr3_length: 16
cdr3_nt: TGCGCCAGCACCCGGACTAGCGGGGTTTCCTACAATGAGCAGTTCTTC
cdr3_aa: CASTRTSGVSYNEQFF

d_call: TRBD1
v_call: TRBV3-1
clone_size: -
j_call: TRBJ2-5
cdr3_length: 14
cdr3_nt: TGTGCCAGCAGCCAAGGACAGGGTCGGGAGACCCAGTACTTC
cdr3_aa: CASSQGQGRETQYF

d_call: -
v_call: TRBV5-1
clone_size: -
j_call: TRBJ1-1
cdr3_length: 18
cdr3_nt: TGCGCCAGCAGCTTTCAGGGGAGACCAGGACGGCTGAACACTGAAGCTTTCTTT
cdr3_aa: CASSFQGRPGRLNTEAFF

d_call: -
v_call: TRBV5-1
clone_size: many
j_call: TRBJ1-1
cdr3_length: 12
cdr3_nt: TGCGCCAGCAGCTTGGGCAGCACTGAAGCTTTCTTT
cdr3_aa: CASSLGSTEAFF

d_call: -
v_call: TRBV7-9
clone_size: few
j_call: TRBJ2-2
cdr3_length: 13
cdr3_nt: TGTGCCAGCAGCTTAGCGTACACCGGGGAGCTGTTTTTT
cdr3_aa: CASSLAYTGELFF

d_call: -
v_call: TRBV24-1
clone_size: few
j_call: TRBJ1-4
cdr3_length: 15
cdr3_nt: TGTGCCACCAGTGGTTCAGGGTCAACTAATGAAAAACTGTTTTTT
cdr3_aa: CATSGSGSTNEKLFF

d_call: -
v_call: TRBV5-6
clone_size: few
j_call: TRBJ2-5
cdr3_length: 13
cdr3_nt: TGTGCCAGCAGCTTGGAAAGGAAAGAGACCCAGTACTTC
cdr3_aa: CASSLERKETQYF

d_call: -
v_call: TRBV7-9
clone_size: -
j_call: TRBJ2-2
cdr3_length: 15
cdr3_nt: TGTGCCAGCAGCTTAGTCAGGGTGGACACCGGGGAGCTGTTTTTT
cdr3_aa: CASSLVRVDTGELFF

d_call: TRBD2
v_call: TRBV5-1
clone_size: few
j_call: TRBJ2-3
cdr3_length: 15
cdr3_nt: TGCGCCAGCAGAGCCGGACTAGCGGGCCCAGATACGCAGTATTTT
cdr3_aa: CASRAGLAGPDTQYF

d_call: -
v_call: TRBV7-9
clone_size: few
j_call: TRBJ2-3
cdr3_length: 14
cdr3_nt: TGTGCCAGCAGCTCGGCAGGGGGCACAGATACGCAGTATTTT
cdr3_aa: CASSSAGGTDTQYF

d_call: TRBD2
v_call: TRBV10-1
clone_size: -
j_call: TRBJ2-1
cdr3_length: 15
cdr3_nt: TGCGCCAGCAGTGAACCGGGACTAGAGGGGAATGAGCAGTTCTTC
cdr3_aa: CASSEPGLEGNEQFF

d_call: -
v_call: TRBV7-3
clone_size: -
j_call: TRBJ1-1
cdr3_length: 15
cdr3_nt: TGTGCCAGCAGCTTGACGCCGGGACAGAACACTGAAGCTTTCTTT
cdr3_aa: CASSLTPGQNTEAFF

d_call: -
v_call: TRBV5-1
clone_size: many
j_call: TRBJ2-5
cdr3_length: 12
cdr3_nt: TGCGCCAGCAGCGGCTCGCGGGAGACCCAGTACTTC
cdr3_aa: CASSGSRETQYF

d_call: -
v_call: TRBV2
clone_size: once
j_call: TRBJ1-4
cdr3_length: 13
cdr3_nt: TGTGCCAGCAGTGAAGAGGTGAACAGGAGATTCCTTTTT
cdr3_aa: CASSEEVNRRFLF

d_call: TRBD2
v_call: TRBV7-2
clone_size: -
j_call: TRBJ2-3
cdr3_length: 15
cdr3_nt: TGTGCCAGCAGCTTAGGCGGGGGGGCAGGAGATACGCAGTATTTT
cdr3_aa: CASSLGGGAGDTQYF

d_call: -
v_call: TRBV12-3/TRBV12-4
clone_size: -
j_call: TRBJ2-3
cdr3_length: 16
cdr3_nt: TGTGCCAGCAGTTTTTTTAGGGCCCCGAGTCAAGATACGCAGTATTTT
cdr3_aa: CASSFFRAPSQDTQYF

d_call: -
v_call: TRBV7-9
clone_size: few
j_call: TRBJ1-5
cdr3_length: 15
cdr3_nt: TGTGCCAGCAGCTCGGACGGAAGCCCGAATCAGCCCCAGCATTTT
cdr3_aa: CASSSDGSPNQPQHF